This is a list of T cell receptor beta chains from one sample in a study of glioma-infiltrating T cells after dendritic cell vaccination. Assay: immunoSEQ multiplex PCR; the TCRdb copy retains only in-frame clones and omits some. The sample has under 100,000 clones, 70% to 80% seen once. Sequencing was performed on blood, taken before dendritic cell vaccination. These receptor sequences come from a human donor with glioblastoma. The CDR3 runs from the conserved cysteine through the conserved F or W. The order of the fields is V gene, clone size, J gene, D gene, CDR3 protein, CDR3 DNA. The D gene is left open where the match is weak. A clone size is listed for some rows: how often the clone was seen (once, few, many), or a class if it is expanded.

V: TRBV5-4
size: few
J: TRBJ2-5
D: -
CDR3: CASRLPGEGKTQYF
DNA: TGTGCCAGCAGGCTCCCAGGGGAGGGCAAGACCCAGTACTTC

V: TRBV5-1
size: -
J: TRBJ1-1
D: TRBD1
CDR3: CASSLTAGGTEAFF
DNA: TGCGCCAGCAGCTTGACCGCAGGGGGCACTGAAGCTTTCTTT

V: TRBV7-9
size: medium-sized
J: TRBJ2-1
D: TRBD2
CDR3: CASSSPLGLAGDNEQFF
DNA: TGTGCCAGCAGCTCCCCCCTGGGACTAGCGGGGGACAATGAGCAGTTCTTC

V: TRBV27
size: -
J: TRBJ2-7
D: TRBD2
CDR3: CASMSGGYEQYF
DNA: TGTGCCAGCATGAGCGGGGGCTACGAGCAGTACTTC

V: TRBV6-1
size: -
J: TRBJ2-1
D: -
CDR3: CASRAPGWGNEQFF
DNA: TGTGCCAGCAGGGCCCCAGGGTGGGGCAATGAGCAGTTCTTC

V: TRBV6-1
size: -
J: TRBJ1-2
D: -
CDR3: CASSEAGGGGRRGYTF
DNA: TGTGCCAGCAGTGAAGCGGGGGGGGGAGGGCGGCGGGGCTACACCTTC

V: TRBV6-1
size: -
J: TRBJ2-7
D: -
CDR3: CATHSGEGRNEQYF
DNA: TGTGCCACCCACTCTGGCGAGGGTCGGAACGAGCAGTACTTC

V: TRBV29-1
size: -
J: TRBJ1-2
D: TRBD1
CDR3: CSVEEQGADGYTF
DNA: TGCAGCGTTGAGGAACAGGGGGCAGATGGCTACACCTTC

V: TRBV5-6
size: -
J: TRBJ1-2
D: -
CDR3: CASSPARINYGYTF
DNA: TGTGCCAGCAGCCCGGCGAGGATAAACTATGGCTACACCTTC

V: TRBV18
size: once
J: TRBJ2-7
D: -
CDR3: CASSPRATSYEQYF
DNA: TGTGCCAGCTCACCACGCGCCACGTCCTACGAGCAGTACTTC

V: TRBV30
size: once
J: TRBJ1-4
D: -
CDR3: CAWSGAWSNEKLFF
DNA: TGTGCCTGGAGTGGGGCTTGGTCTAATGAAAAACTGTTTTTT

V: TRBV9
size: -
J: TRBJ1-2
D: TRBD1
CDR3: CASSAGQGGGYTF
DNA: TGTGCCAGCAGCGCCGGACAGGGCGGCGGCTACACCTTC

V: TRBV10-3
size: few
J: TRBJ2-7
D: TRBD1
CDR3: CAISRDRGQEQYF
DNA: TGTGCCATCTCTCGGGACAGGGGGCAAGAGCAGTACTTC

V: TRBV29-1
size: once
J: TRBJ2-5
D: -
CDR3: CSSGEWIQETQYF
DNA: TGCAGCTCTGGGGAGTGGATCCAAGAGACCCAGTACTTC

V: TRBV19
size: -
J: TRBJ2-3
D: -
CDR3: CASSIGRGLSDTQYF
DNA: TGTGCCAGTAGTATAGGTCGGGGGTTGTCAGATACGCAGTATTTT

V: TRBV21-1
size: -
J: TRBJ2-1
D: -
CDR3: CASSPRLAGNEQFF
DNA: TGTGCCAGCAGCCCCCGGCTAGCGGGGAATGAGCAGTTCTTC

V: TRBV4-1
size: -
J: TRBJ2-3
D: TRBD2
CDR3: CASSQDPGRGPLGTQYF
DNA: TGCGCCAGCAGCCAAGATCCAGGGAGGGGCCCCTTGGGTACGCAGTATTTT

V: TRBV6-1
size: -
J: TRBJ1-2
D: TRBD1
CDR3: CASSERSGQGPYGYTF
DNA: TGTGCCAGCAGTGAACGATCGGGACAGGGCCCATATGGCTACACCTTC

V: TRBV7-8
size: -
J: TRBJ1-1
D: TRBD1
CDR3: CASRRRRTGENTEAFF
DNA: TGTGCCAGCAGGCGCCGCAGGACAGGCGAGAACACTGAAGCTTTCTTT

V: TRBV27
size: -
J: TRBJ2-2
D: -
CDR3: CASSFIAQGNTGELFF
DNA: TGTGCCAGCAGTTTTATCGCACAGGGTAACACCGGGGAGCTGTTTTTT

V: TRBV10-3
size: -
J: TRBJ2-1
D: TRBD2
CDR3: CATISAPGLVYEQFF
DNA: TGTGCCACCATATCCGCGCCCGGACTAGTTTATGAGCAGTTCTTC

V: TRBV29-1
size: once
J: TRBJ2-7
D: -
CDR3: CSVRRGSSYEQYF
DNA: TGCAGCGTTAGACGAGGGAGCTCCTACGAGCAGTACTTC

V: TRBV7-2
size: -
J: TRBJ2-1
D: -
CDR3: CASSLTSGSGSYNEQFF
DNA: TGTGCCAGCAGCTTAACCTCGGGTAGCGGTTCCTACAATGAGCAGTTCTTC

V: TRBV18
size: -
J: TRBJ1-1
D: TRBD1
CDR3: CASSAGQADTEAFF
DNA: TGTGCCAGCTCAGCAGGACAGGCAGACACTGAAGCTTTCTTT

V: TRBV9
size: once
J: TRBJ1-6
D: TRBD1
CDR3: CASSRRWDRGTNSPLHF
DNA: TGTGCCAGCAGCAGGAGGTGGGACAGGGGAACCAATTCACCCCTCCACTTT

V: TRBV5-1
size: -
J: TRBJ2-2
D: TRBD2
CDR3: CASSFLAGANTGELFF
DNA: TGCGCCAGCAGCTTTCTAGCGGGGGCTAACACCGGGGAGCTGTTTTTT

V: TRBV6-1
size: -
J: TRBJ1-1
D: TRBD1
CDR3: CASSEATGTVASFF
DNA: TGTGCCAGCAGTGAAGCAACCGGGACAGTCGCGTCTTTCTTT

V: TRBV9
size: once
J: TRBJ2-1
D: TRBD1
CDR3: CASSAGTGASNEQFF
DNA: TGTGCCAGCAGCGCCGGGACAGGGGCCAGCAATGAGCAGTTCTTC

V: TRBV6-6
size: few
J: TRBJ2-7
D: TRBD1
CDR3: CATSQGAPEQYF
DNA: TGTGCCACTTCGCAGGGGGCGCCCGAGCAGTACTTC

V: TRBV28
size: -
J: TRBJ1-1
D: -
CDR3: CASSPTSDHEAFF
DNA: TGTGCCAGCAGTCCGACATCAGATCATGAAGCTTTCTTT

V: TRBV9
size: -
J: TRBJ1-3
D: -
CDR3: CASRPPGTTSGNTIYF
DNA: TGTGCCAGCAGACCTCCAGGGACTACCTCTGGAAACACCATATATTTT

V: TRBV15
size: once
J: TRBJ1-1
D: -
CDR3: CATTPTGVATEAFF
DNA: TGTGCCACCACTCCTACGGGGGTTGCCACTGAAGCTTTCTTT

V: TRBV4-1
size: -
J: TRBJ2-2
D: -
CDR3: CASSQVDKANTGELFF
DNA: TGCGCCAGCAGCCAAGTTGACAAAGCGAACACCGGGGAGCTGTTTTTT

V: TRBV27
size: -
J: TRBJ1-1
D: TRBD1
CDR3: CASSSGDRYEAFF
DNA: TGTGCCAGCAGTTCCGGGGACAGATACGAAGCTTTCTTT

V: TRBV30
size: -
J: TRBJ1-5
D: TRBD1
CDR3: CARGQGTDQPQHF
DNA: TGTGCCCGGGGACAGGGTACCGATCAGCCCCAGCATTTT

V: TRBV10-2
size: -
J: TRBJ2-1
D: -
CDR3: CATQGVNEQFF
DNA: TGCGCCACCCAAGGAGTTAATGAGCAGTTCTTC

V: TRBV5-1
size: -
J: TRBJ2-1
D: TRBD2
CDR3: CASSLTPIGLAVYNEQFF
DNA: TGCGCCAGCAGCTTGACCCCAATAGGGCTAGCGGTATACAATGAGCAGTTCTTC

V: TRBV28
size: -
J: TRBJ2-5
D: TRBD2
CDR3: CASSLSLAGEQETQYF
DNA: TGTGCCAGCAGTTTATCACTAGCGGGAGAACAAGAGACCCAGTACTTC